The T cell receptor (beta chain) described here comes from a study of T cell changes during pregnancy in multiple sclerosis. Clones were read by immunoSEQ multiplex PCR, and TCRdb kept only the in-frame ones, dropping some. The sample records roughly 51,000 clones, around 93% being singletons. The TCR was taken from a female donor in good health, enrolled as a control in a pregnancy study. The sample in question was CD4+ T cells from peripheral blood mononuclear cells, obtained after pregnancy.

CDR3 region: CASSSRGNEQFF. The CDR3 DNA reads as TGTGCCAGCAGTTCAAGGGGGAATGAGCAGTTCTTC. The chain employs TRBV27 and TRBJ2-1; maybe TRBD1 (6 bases). The germline V gene encodes CDR1 MNHEY and CDR2 SMNVEV (reference sequence). This CDR3 region has 12 residues. Trimming removed 4 bases from V and 7 bases from J, with 8 bases in between.